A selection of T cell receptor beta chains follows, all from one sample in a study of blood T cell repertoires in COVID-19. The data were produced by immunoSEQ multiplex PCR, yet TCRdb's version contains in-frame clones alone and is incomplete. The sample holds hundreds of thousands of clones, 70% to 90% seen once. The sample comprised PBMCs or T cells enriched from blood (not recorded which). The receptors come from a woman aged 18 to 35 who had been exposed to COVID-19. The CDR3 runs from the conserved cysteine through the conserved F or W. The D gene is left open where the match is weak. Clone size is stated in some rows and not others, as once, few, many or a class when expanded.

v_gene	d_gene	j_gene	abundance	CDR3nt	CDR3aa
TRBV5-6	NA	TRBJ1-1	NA	TGTGCCAGCAGCCCGTCGAGGGACATGGGGATGAACACTGAAGCTTTCTTT	CASSPSRDMGMNTEAFF
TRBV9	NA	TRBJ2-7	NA	TGTGCCAGCAGCGCGGACAGCGACTACGAGCAGTACTTC	CASSADSDYEQYF
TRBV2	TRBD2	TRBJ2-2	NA	TGTGCCAGCCGATCGGGGGGTCCGAACACCGGGGAGCTGTTTTTT	CASRSGGPNTGELFF
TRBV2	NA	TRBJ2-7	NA	TGTGCCAGCAGCTCCACAGGGACCTCCTACGAGCAGTACTTC	CASSSTGTSYEQYF
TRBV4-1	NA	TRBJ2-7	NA	TGCGCCAGCAGCCAAGGTATCGTGGAGGCCTTCTACGAGCAGTACTTC	CASSQGIVEAFYEQYF
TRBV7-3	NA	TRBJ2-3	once	TGTGCCAGCAGCCCCGGGGGTAGCACAGATACGCAGTATTTT	CASSPGGSTDTQYF
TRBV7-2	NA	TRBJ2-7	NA	TGTGCCAGCAGCTTAGCGCGGGACTACGAGCAGTACTTC	CASSLARDYEQYF
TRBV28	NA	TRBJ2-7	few	TGTGCCAGCAGTTTCCCAGGGTACGGCGAGCAGTACTTC	CASSFPGYGEQYF
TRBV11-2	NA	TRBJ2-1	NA	TGTGCCAGCAGCCCCAGCTACAATGAGCAGTTCTTC	CASSPSYNEQFF
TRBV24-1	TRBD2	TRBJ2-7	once	TGTGCCACCAGTCCAAGCGGGATCTCCTACGAGCAGTACTTC	CATSPSGISYEQYF
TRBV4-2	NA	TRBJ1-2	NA	TGTGCCAGCAGCCAACGATCAGGGGCCCCAAACTATGGCTACACCTTC	CASSQRSGAPNYGYTF
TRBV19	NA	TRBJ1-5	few	TGTGCCAGTAGCTTCAGGGGCTCAGAGCCCCAGCATTTT	CASSFRGSEPQHF
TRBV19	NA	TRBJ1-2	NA	TGTGCCAGTAGTCCCATGGGGGGGATGGATGGCTACACCTTC	CASSPMGGMDGYTF
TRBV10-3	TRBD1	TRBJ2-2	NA	TGTGCCAGCTGGACAGGGACCACCGGGGAGCTGTTTTTT	CASWTGTTGELFF
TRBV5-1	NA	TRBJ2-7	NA	TGCGCCAGCAGCTTGGCCCCTACGACTTCCTACGAGCAGTACTTC	CASSLAPTTSYEQYF
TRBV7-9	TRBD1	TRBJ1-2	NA	TGTGCCAGCAGCTTAGAGACAGGGAATGGCTACACCTTC	CASSLETGNGYTF
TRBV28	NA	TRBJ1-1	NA	TGTGCCAGCAGGCCCGCCGATTGGAGCACTGAAGCTTTCTTT	CASRPADWSTEAFF
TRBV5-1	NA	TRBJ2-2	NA	TGCGCCAGTGGACGAATTTTCGAGGGATTCGGCGGGGAGCTGTTTTTT	CASGRIFEGFGGELFF
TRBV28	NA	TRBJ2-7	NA	TGTGCCAGTAGACCCCTCGGTCAGGGATTCTACGAGCAGTACTTC	CASRPLGQGFYEQYF
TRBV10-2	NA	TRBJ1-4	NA	TGCGCCAGCAGTGAGGCTCAGGCAACTAATGAAAAACTGTTTTTT	CASSEAQATNEKLFF
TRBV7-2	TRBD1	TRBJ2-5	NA	TGTGCCAGCAGCCCATCGGACAGGTTTAGGGAGACCCAGTACTTC	CASSPSDRFRETQYF
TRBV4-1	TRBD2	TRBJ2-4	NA	TGCGCCAGCAGCCAAGATAGGGGACTAGCGGAGGATCTAGCCAAAAACATTCAGTACTTC	CASSQDRGLAEDLAKNIQYF
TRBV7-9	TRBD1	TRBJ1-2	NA	TGTGCCAGCAGCCTAAGACAGGGTGGAGGGAACTATGGCTACACCTTC	CASSLRQGGGNYGYTF
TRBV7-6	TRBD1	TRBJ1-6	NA	TGTGCCAGCAGCACGAACGACAGGGGAGGTTCACCCCTCCACTTT	CASSTNDRGGSPLHF
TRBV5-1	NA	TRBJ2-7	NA	TGCGCCAGCAGCTGGACCCTGGCTGTCCCCGGGGGAGGCTCCTACGAGCAGTACTTC	CASSWTLAVPGGGSYEQYF
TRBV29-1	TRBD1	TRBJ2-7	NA	TGCAGCGTTGGGGACAGGGGTTTAAGGGAGCAGTACTTC	CSVGDRGLREQYF
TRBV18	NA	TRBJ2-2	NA	TGTGCCAGCTCAAAGTTCGGAGGACTGACGATGAACACCGGGGAGCTGTTTTTT	CASSKFGGLTMNTGELFF
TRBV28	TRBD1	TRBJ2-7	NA	TGTGCCAGCACGGACAGGGCTTACGAGCAGTACTTC	CASTDRAYEQYF
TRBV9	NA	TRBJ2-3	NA	TGTGCCAGCAGCGACTCCTTCCGGGGGATAGCTAGTAGCACAGATACGCAGTATTTT	CASSDSFRGIASSTDTQYF
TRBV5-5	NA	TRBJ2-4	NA	TGTGCCAGCTCGCTAGGGGCTGCCAAAAACATTCAGTACTTC	CASSLGAAKNIQYF
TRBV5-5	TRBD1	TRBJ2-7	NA	TGTGCCAGCAGCTTGGACAGGGGGAGGTCCTACGAGCAGTACTTC	CASSLDRGRSYEQYF
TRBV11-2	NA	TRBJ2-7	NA	TGTGCCAGCAGCTTCGGGGGTGGGGACGAGCAGTACTTC	CASSFGGGDEQYF
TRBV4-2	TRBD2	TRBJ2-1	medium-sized	TGTGCCAGCAGCCAAGCGGGGGGCTACAATGAGCAGTTCTTC	CASSQAGGYNEQFF
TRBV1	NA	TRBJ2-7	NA	TGCACCAGCAGCCAAGAGGTCGGAAAAGCGGGTCTCGAGCAGTACTTC	CTSSQEVGKAGLEQYF
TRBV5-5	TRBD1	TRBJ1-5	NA	TGTGCCAGCAGCCCGGACAGGGGCAATCAGCCCCAGCATTTT	CASSPDRGNQPQHF
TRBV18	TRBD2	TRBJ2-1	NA	TGTGCCAGCTCACCACCATCCGGGGGAGGGAAAAATGAGCAGTTCTTC	CASSPPSGGGKNEQFF
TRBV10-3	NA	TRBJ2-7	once	TGTGCCATCAGCCAGGGTAGCTCCTACGAGCAGTACTTC	CAISQGSSYEQYF
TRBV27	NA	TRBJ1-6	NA	TGTGCCAGCAACCCCCGTGAATTCGTCCAGGGGTCCTCCTATAATTCACCCCTCCACTTT	CASNPREFVQGSSYNSPLHF
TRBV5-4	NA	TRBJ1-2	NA	TGTGCCAGCAGCTTGGGAGGGCTGGGTTACTATGGCTACACCTTC	CASSLGGLGYYGYTF
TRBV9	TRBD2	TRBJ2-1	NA	TGTGCCAGCAGCGTAGGCGGGGGGAAACCCTACAATGAGCAGTTCTTC	CASSVGGGKPYNEQFF
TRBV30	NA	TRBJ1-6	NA	TGTGCCTGGAGTGAATCAGGGGCACCCCTCCACTTT	CAWSESGAPLHF
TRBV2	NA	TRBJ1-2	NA	TGTGCCAGCAGTGGGCAGGAATACTATGGCTACACCTTC	CASSGQEYYGYTF
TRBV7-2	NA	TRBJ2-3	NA	TGTGCCAGCAGCTTAGAGCGGCAGGCGCACGCCACAGATACGCAGTATTTT	CASSLERQAHATDTQYF
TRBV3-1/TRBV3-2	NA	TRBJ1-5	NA	TGTGCCAGCAGCCCCCGAGACATTAGCAATCAGCCCCAGCATTTT	CASSPRDISNQPQHF
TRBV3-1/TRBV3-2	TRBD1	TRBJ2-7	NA	TGTGCCAGCAGCCGGGGGACAGTCTCCTACGAGCAGTACTTC	CASSRGTVSYEQYF
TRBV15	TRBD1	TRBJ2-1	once	TGTGCCACCAGCAGAGAGGACAGGTTCTTGCAGTTCTTC	CATSREDRFLQFF
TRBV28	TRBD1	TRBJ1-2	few	TGTGCCAGCAGCACGAGTGACAGGGTCGGTGGCTACACCTTC	CASSTSDRVGGYTF
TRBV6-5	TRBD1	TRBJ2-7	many	TGTGCCACCAAGGGGGCCCGCTACGAGCAGTACTTC	CATKGARYEQYF
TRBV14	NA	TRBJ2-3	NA	TGTGCCAGCAGCCCGCGGGTTAGCAGCACAGATACGCAGTATTTT	CASSPRVSSTDTQYF
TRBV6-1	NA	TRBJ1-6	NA	TGTGCCAGCAGTGAAGTGGCAGGGAATAATTCACCCCTCCACTTT	CASSEVAGNNSPLHF
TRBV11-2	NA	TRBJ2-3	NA	TGTGCCAGCAGCTTAGTTAAAGGACGCAGGGAAGAAACAGATACGCAGTATTTT	CASSLVKGRREETDTQYF
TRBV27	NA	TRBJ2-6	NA	TGTGCCAGCAGACGATGGGAGGCTGGGGCCAACGTCCTGACTTTC	CASRRWEAGANVLTF
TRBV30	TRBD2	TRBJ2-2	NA	TGTGCCTGGAGTGTTGGGACTAGGAGGGTTGGGGGGGAGCTGTTTTTT	CAWSVGTRRVGGELFF
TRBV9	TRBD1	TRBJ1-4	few	TGTGCCAGCAGCGTATCTCGTGACAGGGGTCATAATGAAAAACTGTTTTTT	CASSVSRDRGHNEKLFF
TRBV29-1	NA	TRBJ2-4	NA	TGCAGCCCCCTCAGGCAGGAGGAGGACATTCAGTACTTC	CSPLRQEEDIQYF
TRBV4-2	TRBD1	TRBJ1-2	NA	TGTGCCAGCAGCCAAGCTCTCGGGACAGGGTTTGGTGGCTACACCTTC	CASSQALGTGFGGYTF
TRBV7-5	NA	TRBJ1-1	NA	TGTGTCAGAAGCTCACCTGGACAGGGGAATTCTGAAGCTTTCTTT	CVRSSPGQGNSEAFF
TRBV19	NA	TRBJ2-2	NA	TGTGCCAGTACGACAAGATCCGGGGAGCTGTTTTTT	CASTTRSGELFF
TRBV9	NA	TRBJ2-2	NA	TGTGCCAGCACCCCCGGTGGCGGGAACACCGGGGAGCTGTTTTTT	CASTPGGGNTGELFF
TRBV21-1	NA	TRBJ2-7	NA	TGTGCCAGTACGACGTCCCGGGACAGCGCTGAGGTGGCCTCCTACGAGCAGTACTTC	CASTTSRDSAEVASYEQYF